Presented here are 2 T cell receptor beta chains from one specimen sequenced in a study of regulatory T cells in long-lasting Graves disease. For TCR beta, libraries came from iRepertoire HTBI primers and Arm-PCR of CDR3 regions. MiXCR, run by TCRdb on the multiplex PCR reads, gives a single entry per CDR3 protein. The table lists around 500,000 distinct CDR3 sequences, around 20% of them singletons. Time point here: persistent/refractory GD, antithyroid drugs over 5 years with positive TRAb. PBMC RNA served as the TCR library source. The source material was peripheral blood mononuclear cells (PBMCs), sampled when the disease was refractory, from a patient treated with antithyroid drugs. These receptors all stem from a female donor with Graves disease.

The chain has TRBV30 and TRBJ1-1, with TRBD1 matching 7 bases. Trimming cost V 5 bases and J 4 bases; bases outside gene matches: 13. Germline values: CDR1 GTSNPN, CDR2 SVGIG (reference sequence). This CDR3 region has 15 residues. The CDR3, as DNA: TGTGCCTGGGGATTTAAAACAGGGGTCGGCACTGAAGCTTTCTTT. It specifies CAWGFKTGVGTEAFF.

V and J are TRBV3-1 and TRBJ2-2; 9 bases align to TRBD2. Trimming cost V 3 bases and J 7 bases; bases outside gene matches: 3. This CDR3 spans 14 amino acids. Germline CDR1 is LGHDT and CDR2 is YNNKEL (reference sequence). The CDR3 sequence: CASSQAGGIGELFF. The CDR3 DNA is TGTGCCAGCAGCCAGGCGGGAGGGATCGGGGAGCTGTTTTTT. Full variable domain (rest looked up from reference TRBV3-1 and TRBJ2-2): DTAVSQTPKYLVTQMGNDKSIKCEQNLGHDTMYWYKQDSKKFLKIMFSYNNKELIINETVPNRFSPKSPDKAHLNLHINSLELGDSAVYFCASSQAGGIGELFFGEGSRLTVL.